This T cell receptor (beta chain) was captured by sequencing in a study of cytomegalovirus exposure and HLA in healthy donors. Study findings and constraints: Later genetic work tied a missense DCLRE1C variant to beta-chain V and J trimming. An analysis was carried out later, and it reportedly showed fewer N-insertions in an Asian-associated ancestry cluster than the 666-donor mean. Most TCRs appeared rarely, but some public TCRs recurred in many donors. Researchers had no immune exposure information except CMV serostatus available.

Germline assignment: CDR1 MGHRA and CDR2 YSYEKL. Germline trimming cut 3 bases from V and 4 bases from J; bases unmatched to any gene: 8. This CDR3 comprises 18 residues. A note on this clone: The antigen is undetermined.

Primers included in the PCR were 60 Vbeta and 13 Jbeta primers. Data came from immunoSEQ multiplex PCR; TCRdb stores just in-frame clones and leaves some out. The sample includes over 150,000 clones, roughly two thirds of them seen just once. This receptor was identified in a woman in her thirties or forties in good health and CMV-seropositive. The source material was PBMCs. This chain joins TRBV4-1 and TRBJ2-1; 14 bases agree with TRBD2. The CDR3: CASSHGTSGGWVYNEQFF. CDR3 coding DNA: TGCGCCAGCAGCCACGGGACTAGCGGGGGCTGGGTTTACAATGAGCAGTTCTTC.